This T cell receptor beta chain is from a study of T cell repertoires in cytomegalovirus infection (dated by TCRdb to about 2019). Background on the whole study: The peptide stimulations were aimed at well-studied HLA-B-restricted epitopes as well as recently identified HLA-C-restricted CMV epitopes, whose presentation resists viral immunomodulation. The HLA type of each donor mattered for the analysis, because public TCR beta signatures pointed to carriage of CMV infection along with the matching HLA type. Points the paper makes about the study in general: The ex vivo response was dominated by HLA-C-restricted CMV-specific TCR beta clonotypes, which also provided the single most frequent clonotype in two of eight donors. Carriers of CMV infection plus the relevant HLA type were discriminated by the cumulative frequency of public TCR beta family members in the study cohort and in an independent roughly 350-donor cohort.

The meaning of the sample's treatment or condition label: in vitro stimulation with specific CMV peptide epitopes to enrich CMV-specific T cells. TCRdb shows the sequencer as Illumina HiSeq 1500. Using fastp trimming at Q25 and MiXCR clonotype assembly, TCRdb reanalyzed the public sequencing data and kept in-frame beta chains. Every CDR3 protein is listed once, alongside the most common genes and DNA of its rows. The sample profile shows hundreds of thousands of distinct CDR3 sequences; under 40% of them were found once. 10% to 15% of the sample is taken by the ten largest. As for this clonotype: The clone's antigen remains unknown. Per-nucleotide qualities are absent, and no much larger clonotype sits a single base away.

This material consisted of cultured CD8+ T cells from PBMCs, taken from culture after CMV antigen stimulation. The sequence derives from a human donor in good health (CMV status not recorded). Some clones in this sample may be carry-over from other donors' samples.

The CDR3 sequence is CASSKNWENEKLFF. The nucleotide sequence reads TGTGCCAGCTCCAAAAACTGGGAGAATGAAAAACTGTTTTTT. Recombination linked TRBV18 to TRBJ1-4; the D gene remains uncertain. V is shortened by 6 bases, J by 5 bases, and the region joining them spans 13 bases. CDR1 and CDR2, per the germline V gene, are KGHSH and LQKENI. The CDR3 goes from the cysteine to the phenylalanine over 14 residues. The only DNA kept is the CDR3, 42 bases in frame from the first base.